The 16 T cell receptor beta chains given below trace back to one sample, sequenced in a study of breast tumors, draining lymph nodes, adjacent tissues. Each CDR3 protein gets one entry after TCRdb re-called the multiplex PCR reads with MiXCR. This table holds tens of thousands of distinct CDR3 sequences, approximately 45% found once. The sample was breast tumor tissue. These receptor sequences come from a female donor with breast cancer. Some clones in this sample may be carry-over from other donors' samples.

This clonotype was counted only a few times. A much larger clone sits a single nucleotide away, making a read error possible. The chain uses TRBV5-4 and TRBJ2-5; D not resolved. Trimming removed 2 bases from V and 4 bases from J, with 9 bases in between. Germline CDR1 SGHNT, CDR2 YYREEE (reference sequence). The CDR3 length is 13 residues. The CDR3 loop is CASSFPEPETQYF. The CDR3, as DNA: TGTGCCAGCAGCTTTCCAGAACCAGAGACCCAGTACTTC.

J is TRBJ2-7 and V is TRBV5-1; TRBD1 aligns across 9 bases. From germline, CDR1 is SGHRS and CDR2 YFSETQ. The CDR3 spans 15 residues. The V segment lost 4 bases and the J segment 5 bases; nucleotides outside the gene matches: 10. CDR3 coding DNA: TGCGCCAGCAGCCCCGGGACAGGGCCCTTGGACGAGCAGTACTTC. Protein product: CASSPGTGPLDEQYF.

This clonotype was seen repeatedly, ten times or more. The J gene is TRBJ2-7, the V gene TRBV7-2; D unresolved. The V gene's germline CDR1 is SGHTA and CDR2 FQGNSA. The CDR3 is 13 residues long. V was cut by 4 bases and J by 3 bases, with 10 bases left in between. The CDR3, as DNA: TGTGCCAGCAGCTCCAGTACTGTCTACGAGCAGTACTTC. Its translation is CASSSSTVYEQYF. Looking up the rest from reference TRBV7-2 and TRBJ2-7 gives the full variable domain: GAGVSQSPSNKVTEKGKDVELRCDPISGHTALYWYRQSLGQGLEFLIYFQGNSAPDKSGLPSDRFSAERTGGSVSTLTIQRTQQEDSAVYLCASSSSTVYEQYFGPGTRLTVT.

V and J are TRBV6-1 and TRBJ2-1; 8 positions match TRBD2. V dropped 8 bases and J dropped 4; count of bases not matched to a gene: 10. Germline V gene sequence: CDR1 MNHNS, CDR2 SASEGT. This CDR3 is built from 15 residues. CDR3 DNA: TGTGCCAGCGGAACGGGAGGGGGGGGATACAATGAGCAGTTCTTC. Residues: CASGTGGGGYNEQFF.

This clonotype was seen many times. The V gene is TRBV14, the J gene TRBJ2-7; D may be TRBD1 (5 bases). Germline CDR1 reads SGHDN; CDR2 reads FVKESK. The V end was cut by 0 bases, the J end by 3 bases, with 9 bases between. This CDR3 comprises 14 residues. The CDR3 DNA is TGTGCCAGCAGCCAAGACAGGGTCAGCTACGAGCAGTACTTC. Translating it yields CASSQDRVSYEQYF.

This clonotype was observed many times. This sequence joins TRBV7-2 and TRBJ2-1, with a possible D match to TRBD1 (5 bases). The V gene lost 2 bases and the J gene lost 6 bases, with 14 bases spanning the gap. Per germline, CDR1 SGHTA and CDR2 FQGNSA. The CDR3 runs 15 residues. CDR3 in amino acids: CASSLFGAGINEQFF. The CDR3 coding sequence is TGTGCCAGCAGCTTATTTGGGGCAGGGATCAATGAGCAGTTCTTC.

This sequence joins TRBV7-2 and TRBJ2-1, with 12 bases aligning to TRBD2. The germline V gene encodes CDR1 SGHTA and CDR2 FQGNSA. CDR3 length: 17 amino acids. V lost 1 base, J lost 6 bases, and 7 bases stayed unmatched. This CDR3 is CASSLEGTSGFVNEQFF. CDR3 DNA sequence: TGTGCCAGCAGCTTAGAGGGGACTAGCGGGTTCGTCAATGAGCAGTTCTTC.

The chain is built from TRBV6-5 and TRBJ1-2, with TRBD1 matching 7 bases. Germline trimming cut 8 bases from V and 8 bases from J; bases unmatched to any gene: 8. The CDR3 covers 12 residues. Germline CDR1 reads MNHEY; CDR2 reads SVGAGI. The CDR3 loop is CASGVTGKGYTF. CDR3 bases: TGTGCCAGCGGCGTGACAGGGAAAGGCTACACCTTC.

This clonotype was recorded many times. This chain uses TRBV5-5 with TRBJ1-2, with a tentative D call TRBD1 (5 bases). Trimming left V 3 bases short and J 7 bases short, with 16 bases between. Per the germline V gene, CDR1 is SGHKS and CDR2 is YYEKEE (reference sequence). The CDR3 extends over 14 amino acids. CDR3 amino acids: CASSSSRGLIGYTF. The CDR3 nucleotides are TGTGCCAGCAGCTCATCTCGGGGCCTGATTGGCTACACCTTC.

This clonotype has a handful of counts. With a much larger clone just one base away, this may be a read error. The J gene is TRBJ2-3, the V gene TRBV20-1; 8 positions match TRBD2. V lost 7 bases and J lost 4; bases outside the gene matches: 16. Germline V gene data show CDR1 as DFQATT and CDR2 as SNEGSKA (reference sequence). This CDR3 is 16 amino acids long. CDR3 residues: CSVSPRVTSAADTQYF. The CDR3 coding sequence is TGCAGTGTTAGCCCCCGGGTGACTAGCGCCGCAGATACGCAGTATTTT.

Details on this clonotype: The CDR3 end shows no conserved phenylalanine or tryptophan, and so a read error is likely. The limits of the CDR3 on the DNA are not certain, so only TCRdb's listed CDR3 is given. The rearrangement joins TRBV6-6 to TRBJ2-6; the table's D call, TRBD2, has no DNA check behind it. Per germline, CDR1 MNHNY and CDR2 SVGAGI (reference sequence). The CDR3 is 8 residues long, counting both termini. CDR3 region: CASLPTAK.

Ten or more counts support this clonotype. The V gene is TRBV30, the J gene TRBJ2-5; D unresolved. Trimming removed 3 bases at V and 11 bases at J, with 25 bases between. This CDR3 is 15 amino acids long. Germline CDR1 GTSNPN, CDR2 SVGIG (reference sequence). The CDR3: CAWRPISTGLRRQYF. CDR3 nucleotides: TGTGCCTGGAGGCCCATAAGCACCGGGCTCAGAAGGCAGTACTTC.

This clonotype was seen a few times. A much larger clone sits a single nucleotide away, making a read error possible. J is TRBJ2-1 and V is TRBV9; TRBD2 is a possible D gene (5 bases). This CDR3 contains 15 residues. Germline CDR1 is SGDLS and CDR2 is YYNGEE. CDR3 in amino acids: CAGSGGEGSYNEQFF. The CDR3, as DNA: TGTGCCGGCAGCGGAGGAGAGGGTTCCTACAATGAGCAGTTCTTC.

The gene calls are TRBV6-5 and TRBJ2-6; maybe TRBD1 (6 bases). Germline V gives CDR1 MNHEY, CDR2 SVGAGI. The CDR3 consists of 16 residues. CDR3 nucleotides: TGTGCTACTGGAAGGGACACCCATTCTGGGGCCAACGTCCTGACTTTC. It codes for CATGRDTHSGANVLTF.

This clonotype was detected a few times. The chain uses TRBV7-8 and TRBJ2-7, with TRBD1 matching 7 bases. CDR1 and CDR2 from the germline V gene are SGHVS and FQNEAQ. With V trimmed by 4 bases and J by 2 bases, 11 bases remained unmatched. The CDR3 has 16 amino acids. The CDR3: CASSYRQGVDAYEQYF. DNA for the CDR3: TGTGCCAGCAGCTACAGACAGGGCGTAGACGCCTACGAGCAGTACTTC.

For this clonotype: A much larger clone sits a single nucleotide away, making a read error possible. The gene calls are TRBV5-5 and TRBJ1-2; weak D call: TRBD1 (5 bases). Per germline, CDR1 SGHKS and CDR2 YYEKEE (reference sequence). The CDR3 contains 14 residues. Trimming pared 0 bases from V and 8 bases from J, leaving 14 bases between. The CDR3 is CASSLGGATRGYTF. CDR3 nucleotides: TGTGCCAGCAGCTTGGGAGGGGCAACTCGAGGCTACACCTTC.